The 14 T cell receptor beta chains presented below share a single source sample, sequenced in a study of beta chain features in type 1 diabetes. The study reverse transcribed the entire isolated RNA, so it sequenced expressed TCRB transcripts. Assay used: immunoSEQ multiplex PCR; TCRdb lists only in-frame clones, some missing. The table records approximately 600,000 clones, under 15% of them present only once. Study-wide points: For Type 1 diabetes patients, all four CD4+ subsets carried TCRB CDR3s that were moderately but significantly shorter.

Antigens for these TCRs are unknown. Sequencing was carried out using naive CD4+ T cells from blood. The source of these receptors is a young man with type 1 diabetes.

This clone was counted only a few times. The chain employs TRBV4-3 and TRBJ2-2, with D tentatively TRBD1 (5 bases). Deletions cut 0 bases from V and 4 bases from J, with 12 bases between. From germline, CDR1 is LGHNA and CDR2 YSLEER. The CDR3 totals 16 residues. The CDR3 region is CASSQEEARGTGELFF. DNA of the CDR3: TGCGCCAGCAGCCAAGAAGAAGCAAGGGGCACCGGGGAGCTGTTTTTT.

This clone has just a few counts. The rearrangement uses TRBV27 and TRBJ1-5, with no clear D. CDR3 length: 13 residues. V gave up 6 bases and J gave up 4 bases, with 10 bases separating them. Germline assignment: CDR1 MNHEY and CDR2 SMNVEV (reference sequence). In DNA form, the CDR3 reads TGTGCCAGCAGGGGAGGATGGAATCAGCCCCAGCATTTT. Translating it yields CASRGGWNQPQHF.

The chain links TRBV9 to TRBJ2-3; 7 nucleotides align to TRBD1. The V gene's germline CDR1 is SGDLS and CDR2 YYNGEE. The trim removed 3 bases at V and 8 bases at J, leaving 9 bases unmatched. The length of the CDR3 is 14 residues. The CDR3 reads CASSGDSGQGTQYF. DNA for the CDR3: TGTGCCAGCAGCGGGGACAGCGGCCAAGGTACGCAGTATTTT.

There are a few counts of this clone. The chain is built from TRBV18 and TRBJ2-5, with no clear D. The CDR3 totals 13 residues. Germline loops: CDR1 KGHSH, CDR2 LQKENI. V lost 0 bases and J 5 bases, leaving 7 bases between the germline ends. This CDR3 reads CASSPPAEETQYF. The CDR3 region has the DNA TGTGCCAGCTCACCACCGGCGGAGGAGACCCAGTACTTC.

This chain joins TRBV7-6 and TRBJ2-3; possible D gene TRBD2, 6 bases. CDR3 size: 15 residues. Germline V gives CDR1 SGHVS, CDR2 FNYEAQ. Between the trimmed V and J ends, which lost 5 bases and 2 bases, there was a span of 14 bases. DNA for the CDR3: TGTGCCAGCAGCCTCCGTTTGGACTACACAGATACGCAGTATTTT. Translating it yields CASSLRLDYTDTQYF.

The sample holds a few counts of this clone. The genes are TRBV9 and TRBJ1-1; 8 bases align to TRBD1. The CDR3 sequence is 14 residues long. Per the germline V gene, CDR1 is SGDLS and CDR2 is YYNGEE. With 0 bases clipped from V and 5 bases from J, the junction kept 3 bases outside the gene matches. CDR3 coding DNA: TGTGCCAGCAGCGTAGCAACAGGGGGTACTGAAGCTTTCTTT. Amino acids: CASSVATGGTEAFF.

This chain uses TRBV30 with TRBJ1-2; D is perhaps TRBD1 (5 bases). Trimming cost V 4 bases and J 2 bases, with 17 bases left between them. Germline-derived CDR1 and CDR2 are GTSNPN and SVGIG (reference sequence). CDR3 length: 15 amino acids. CDR3 sequence (DNA): TGTGCCTGGACCAGACAGCTACAAGGCAACTATGGCTACACCTTC. Amino acids: CAWTRQLQGNYGYTF.

This clone turned up a few times. The gene calls are TRBV6-5 and TRBJ2-7; D is ambiguous. In germline, CDR1 is MNHEY, CDR2 SVGAGI. The CDR3 consists of 12 residues. Trimming cost V 5 bases and J 6 bases, with 11 bases left between them. The CDR3 sequence: CASSPGFGEQYF. The CDR3 DNA follows: TGTGCCAGCAGTCCAGGTTTCGGCGAGCAGTACTTC.

This chain joins TRBV6-5 and TRBJ2-4; TRBD1 aligns across 10 bases. Per germline, CDR1 MNHEY and CDR2 SVGAGI. J lost 8 bases, V lost 3 bases, and 4 bases had no gene match. This CDR3 is 14 amino acids long. The CDR3 reads CASSYEGQGYIQYF. The CDR3 coding sequence is TGTGCCAGCAGTTATGAGGGACAGGGGTACATTCAGTACTTC.

This clone was detected only a few times. The CDR3 DNA reads as TGTGCCTGGAGGATCCCAGGGGAAGGACAAGAGACCCAGTACTTC. This translates into CAWRIPGEGQETQYF. The rearrangement links TRBV30 to TRBJ2-5; perhaps TRBD1 as D (6 bases). The CDR3 extends over 15 amino acids. Per germline, CDR1 GTSNPN and CDR2 SVGIG (reference sequence). The ends were cut back, 3 bases at V and 2 bases at J, with 16 bases in the middle.

This clone occurred a few times. CDR3: CASSLETNYNSPLHF. The CDR3 DNA reads TGTGCCAGCAGCTTAGAGACAAATTATAATTCACCCCTCCACTTT. This rearrangement joins TRBV7-2 to TRBJ1-6; D gene ambiguous. V lost 1 base to trimming and J lost 4 bases, with 8 bases between them. This CDR3 contains 15 residues. The germline V gene has CDR1 SGHTA and CDR2 FQGNSA.

To note about this clone: The sample carries other DNA sequences with the same CDR3. V is TRBV11-2 and J is TRBJ2-3, with no clear D. Trimming took 5 bases from V and 3 from J, leaving 9 bases between them. Germline V lookup: CDR1 SGHAT, CDR2 FQNNGV. The CDR3 is made up of 13 amino acids. In nucleotides, the CDR3 is TGTGCCAGCAGCCCCGTGGGGACAGATACGCAGTATTTT. Protein product: CASSPVGTDTQYF.

The table lists this clone with a few counts. V gene TRBV5-1 combines with J gene TRBJ1-4, with 8 bases matching TRBD1. The CDR3 length is 13 residues. J lost 8 bases, V lost 4 bases, and 4 bases had no gene match. The germline V gene encodes CDR1 SGHRS and CDR2 YFSETQ. The CDR3 here is CASSLTGDEKLFF. Written as DNA, the CDR3 is TGCGCCAGCAGCCTGACAGGGGACGAAAAACTGTTTTTT. Complete variable domain (other parts from reference TRBV5-1 and TRBJ1-4): KAGVTQTPRYLIKTRGQQVTLSCSPISGHRSVSWYQQTPGQGLQFLFEYFSETQRNKGNFPGRFSGRQFSNSRSEMNVSTLELGDSALYLCASSLTGDEKLFFGSGTQLSVL.

V gene TRBV7-2 combines with J gene TRBJ2-7, with D maybe TRBD1 (5 bases). V gave up 6 bases and J gave up 4 bases, with 13 bases separating them. The CDR3 contains 13 residues. Germline lookup yields CDR1 SGHTA and CDR2 FQGNSA. The CDR3 sequence: CASRGTGIYEQYF. CDR3 bases: TGTGCCAGCAGGGGTACAGGAATTTACGAGCAGTACTTC.